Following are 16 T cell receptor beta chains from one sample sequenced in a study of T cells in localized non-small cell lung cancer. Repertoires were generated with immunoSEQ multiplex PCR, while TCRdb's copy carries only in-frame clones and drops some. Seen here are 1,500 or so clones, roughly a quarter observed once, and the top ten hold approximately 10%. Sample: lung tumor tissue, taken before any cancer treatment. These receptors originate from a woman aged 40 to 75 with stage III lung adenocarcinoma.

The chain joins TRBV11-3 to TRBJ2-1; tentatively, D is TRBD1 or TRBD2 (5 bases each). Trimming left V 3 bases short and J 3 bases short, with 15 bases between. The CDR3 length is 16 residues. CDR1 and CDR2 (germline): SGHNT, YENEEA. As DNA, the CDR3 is TGTGCCAGCAGCTTGAGCTCAGTGGGGGTCTACAATGAGCAGTTCTTC. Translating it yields CASSLSSVGVYNEQFF.

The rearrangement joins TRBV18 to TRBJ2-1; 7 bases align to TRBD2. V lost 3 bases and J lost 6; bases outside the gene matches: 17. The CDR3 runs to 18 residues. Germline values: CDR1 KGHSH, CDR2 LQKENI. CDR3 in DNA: TGTGCCAGCTCACCTAATCGTGGGACTAAGCGGGGCCCCAATGAGCAGTTCTTC. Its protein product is CASSPNRGTKRGPNEQFF.

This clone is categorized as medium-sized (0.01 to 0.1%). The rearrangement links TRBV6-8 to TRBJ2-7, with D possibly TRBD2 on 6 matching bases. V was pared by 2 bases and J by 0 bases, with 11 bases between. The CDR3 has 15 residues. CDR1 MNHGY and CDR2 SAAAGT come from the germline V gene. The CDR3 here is CASSYAGPSSYEQYF. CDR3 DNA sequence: TGTGCCAGCAGTTACGCGGGACCAAGCTCCTACGAGCAGTACTTC.

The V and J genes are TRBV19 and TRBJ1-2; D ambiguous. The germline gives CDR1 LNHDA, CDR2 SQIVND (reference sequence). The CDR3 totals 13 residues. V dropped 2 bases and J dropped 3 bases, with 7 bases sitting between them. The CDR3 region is CASSITGDYGYTF. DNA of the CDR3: TGTGCCAGTAGTATAACTGGGGACTATGGCTACACCTTC.

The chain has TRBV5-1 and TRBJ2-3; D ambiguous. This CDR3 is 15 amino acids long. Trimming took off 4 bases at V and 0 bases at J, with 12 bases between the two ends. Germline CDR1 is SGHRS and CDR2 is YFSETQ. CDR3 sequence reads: CASSPAASSTDTQYF. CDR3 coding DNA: TGCGCCAGCAGCCCCGCCGCGTCTAGCACAGATACGCAGTATTTT.

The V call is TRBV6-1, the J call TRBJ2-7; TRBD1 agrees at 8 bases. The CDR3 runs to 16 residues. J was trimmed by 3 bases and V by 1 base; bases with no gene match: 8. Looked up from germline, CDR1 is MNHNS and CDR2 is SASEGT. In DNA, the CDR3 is TGTGCCAGCAGTGAAGGGGTGGCAGGGGGCTTCTACGAGCAGTACTTC. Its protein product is CASSEGVAGGFYEQYF.

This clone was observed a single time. The CDR3 sequence is CASSPSAGGATGANVLTF. Here the CDR3 DNA reads TGTGCCAGCTCACCCTCAGCGGGAGGAGCGACTGGGGCCAACGTCCTGACTTTC. J is TRBJ2-6 and V is TRBV18; 9 bases align to TRBD2. Per the germline V gene, CDR1 is KGHSH and CDR2 is LQKENI. The ends lost 3 bases at V and 2 bases at J; junction bases unmatched: 8. This CDR3 region has 18 residues.

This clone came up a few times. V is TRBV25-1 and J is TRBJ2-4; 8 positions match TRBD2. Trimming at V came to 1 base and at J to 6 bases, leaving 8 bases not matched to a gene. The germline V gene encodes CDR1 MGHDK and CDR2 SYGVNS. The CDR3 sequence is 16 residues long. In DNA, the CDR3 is TGTGCCAGCAGTGAATGGTCAGCGGGAGAAAGAAACATTCAGTACTTC. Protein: CASSEWSAGERNIQYF.

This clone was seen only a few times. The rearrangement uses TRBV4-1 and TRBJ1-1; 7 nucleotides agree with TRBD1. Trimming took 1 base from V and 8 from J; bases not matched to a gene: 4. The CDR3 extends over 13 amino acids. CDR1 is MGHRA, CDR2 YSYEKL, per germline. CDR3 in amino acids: CASSQVGTAEAFF. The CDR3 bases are TGCGCCAGCAGCCAAGTGGGGACAGCCGAAGCTTTCTTT.

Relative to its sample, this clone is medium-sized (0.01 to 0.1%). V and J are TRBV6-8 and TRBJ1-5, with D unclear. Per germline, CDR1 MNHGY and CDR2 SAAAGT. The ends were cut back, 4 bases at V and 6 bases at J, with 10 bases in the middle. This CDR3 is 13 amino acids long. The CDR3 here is CASSLERRQPQHF. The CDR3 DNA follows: TGTGCCAGCAGTTTGGAGAGGCGTCAGCCCCAGCATTTT.

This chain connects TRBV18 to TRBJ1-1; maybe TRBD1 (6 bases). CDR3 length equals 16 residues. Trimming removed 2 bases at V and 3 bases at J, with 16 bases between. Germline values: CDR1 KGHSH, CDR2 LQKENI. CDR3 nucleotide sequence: TGTGCCAGCTCACCAAGTAGGGGGGCGAGTGACACTGAAGCTTTCTTT. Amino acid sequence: CASSPSRGASDTEAFF.

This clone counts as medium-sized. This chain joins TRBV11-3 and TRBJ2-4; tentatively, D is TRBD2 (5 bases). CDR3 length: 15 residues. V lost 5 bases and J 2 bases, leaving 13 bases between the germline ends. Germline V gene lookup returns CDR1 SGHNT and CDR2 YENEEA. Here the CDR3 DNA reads TGTGCCAGCAGCCGGACCGGACTGTCCAAAAACATTCAGTACTTC. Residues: CASSRTGLSKNIQYF.

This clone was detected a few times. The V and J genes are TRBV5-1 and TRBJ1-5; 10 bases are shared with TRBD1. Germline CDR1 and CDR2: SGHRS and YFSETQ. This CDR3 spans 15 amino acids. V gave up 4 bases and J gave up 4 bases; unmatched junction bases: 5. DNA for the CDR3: TGCGCCAGCAGCCAGGGACAGGGGCGAAATCAGCCCCAGCATTTT. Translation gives CASSQGQGRNQPQHF. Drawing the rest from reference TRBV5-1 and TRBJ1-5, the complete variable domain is KAGVTQTPRYLIKTRGQQVTLSCSPISGHRSVSWYQQTPGQGLQFLFEYFSETQRNKGNFPGRFSGRQFSNSRSEMNVSTLELGDSALYLCASSQGQGRNQPQHFGDGTRLSIL.

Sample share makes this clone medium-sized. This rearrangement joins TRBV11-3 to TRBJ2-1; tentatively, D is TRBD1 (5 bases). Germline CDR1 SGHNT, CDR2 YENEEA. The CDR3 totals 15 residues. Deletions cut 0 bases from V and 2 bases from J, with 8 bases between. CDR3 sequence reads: CASSLDRGPYNEQFF. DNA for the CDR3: TGTGCCAGCAGCTTAGATAGGGGCCCCTACAATGAGCAGTTCTTC.

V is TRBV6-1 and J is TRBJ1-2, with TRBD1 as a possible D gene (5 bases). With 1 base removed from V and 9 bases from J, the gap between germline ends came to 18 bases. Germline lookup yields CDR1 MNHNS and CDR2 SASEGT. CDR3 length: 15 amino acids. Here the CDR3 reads CASSEDTWQGARYTF. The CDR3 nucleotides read TGTGCCAGCAGTGAAGATACCTGGCAGGGCGCCCGCTACACCTTC.

CDR3 bases: TGTGCCAGCACCCCAGCTCCGGGACAGGGAGGGACTGAAGCTTTCTTT. Translation: CASTPAPGQGGTEAFF. The rearrangement joins TRBV6-8 to TRBJ1-1; 9 bases align to TRBD1. V lost 7 bases to trimming and J lost 5 bases; unmatched junction nucleotides: 14. Germline V gene lookup returns CDR1 MNHGY and CDR2 SAAAGT. CDR3 length equals 16 residues.